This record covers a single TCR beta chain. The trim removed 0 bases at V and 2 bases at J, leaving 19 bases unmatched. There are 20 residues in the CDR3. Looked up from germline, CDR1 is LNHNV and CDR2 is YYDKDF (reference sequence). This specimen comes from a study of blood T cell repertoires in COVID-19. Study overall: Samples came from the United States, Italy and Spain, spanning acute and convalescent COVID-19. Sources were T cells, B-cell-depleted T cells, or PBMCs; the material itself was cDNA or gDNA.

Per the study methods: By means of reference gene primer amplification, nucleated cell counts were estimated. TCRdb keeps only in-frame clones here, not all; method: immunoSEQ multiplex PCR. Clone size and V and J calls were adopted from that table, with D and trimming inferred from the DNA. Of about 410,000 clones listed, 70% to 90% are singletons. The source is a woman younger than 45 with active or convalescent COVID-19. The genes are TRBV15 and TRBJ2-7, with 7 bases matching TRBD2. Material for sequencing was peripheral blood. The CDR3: CATSREGPLHGGRRTYEQYF. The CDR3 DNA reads TGTGCCACCAGCAGAGAAGGGCCCCTACACGGGGGGAGGAGGACCTACGAGCAGTACTTC.